The rows below give T cell receptor beta chains drawn from one sample of a study of blood T cell repertoires in COVID-19. Profiling relied on immunoSEQ multiplex PCR, and the TCRdb table lists in-frame clones only, not all of them. The table has roughly 87,000 clones, more than 75% seen once. Material: peripheral blood. The receptors stem from a man aged 50 or older with active COVID-19. Each CDR3 is given with its conserved first and last residue. Fields, in order: J gene, clone size, V gene, D gene, CDR3 DNA, CDR3 protein. D genes are given only for firm matches. Expanded clones are given a class, and other clones once, few, many or no size at all.

TRBJ1-2 | NA | TRBV4-3 | TRBD1 | TGCGCCAGCAGCCTCTCCCGGGGGACAGGGGGCGATGGCTACACCTTC | CASSLSRGTGGDGYTF
TRBJ1-5 | NA | TRBV11-2 | TRBD1 | TGTGCCAGCAGCCGAAGACAGGGGGATCAGCCCCAGCATTTT | CASSRRQGDQPQHF
TRBJ2-1 | NA | TRBV7-2 | TRBD1 | TGTGCCAGCAGCTTAGCGTCCGGGACAGGGGGTCTTGAGCAGTTCTTC | CASSLASGTGGLEQFF
TRBJ2-5 | NA | TRBV5-5 | TRBD2 | TGTGCCAGCAGCTTAAGGGGAGGGGAGACCCAGTACTTC | CASSLRGGETQYF
TRBJ1-1 | NA | TRBV14 | NA | TGTGCCAGCAGCCCCTTAGGCGGCCAGGGGCCGGACACTGAAGCTTTCTTT | CASSPLGGQGPDTEAFF
TRBJ1-1 | NA | TRBV27 | TRBD1 | TGTGCCAGCAGTCCGTGGGACAGGGGGCAAGATGAAGCTTTCTTT | CASSPWDRGQDEAFF
TRBJ1-2 | NA | TRBV5-1 | TRBD1 | TGCGCCAGCAGCACCGAAGGACAGGGGGCAAGTGGCTACACCTTC | CASSTEGQGASGYTF
TRBJ2-3 | NA | TRBV12-3/TRBV12-4 | NA | TGTGCCAGCAGTGGGCTTACAGATACGCAGTATTTT | CASSGLTDTQYF
TRBJ2-2 | NA | TRBV27 | TRBD1 | TGTGCCAGCAGTTCCTCCGGGACAGGGGGCGAGAGAACCGGGGAGCTGTTTTTT | CASSSSGTGGERTGELFF
TRBJ2-3 | NA | TRBV9 | TRBD2 | TGTGCCAGCAGCTCAAGGACTAGCGGGAGGGATACGCAGTATTTT | CASSSRTSGRDTQYF
TRBJ2-3 | NA | TRBV28 | NA | TGTGCCAGCAGCCACCATGGGCTTACTAGCACAGATACGCAGTATTTT | CASSHHGLTSTDTQYF
TRBJ1-4 | NA | TRBV9 | NA | TGTGCCAGCAGCGGCGCCGGGGGTCTCCTTGAAAAACTGTTTTTT | CASSGAGGLLEKLFF
TRBJ2-7 | once | TRBV28 | NA | TGTGCCAGCAGCCTCAAAGCGAACTACGAGCAGTACTTC | CASSLKANYEQYF
TRBJ2-1 | NA | TRBV19 | NA | TGTGCCAGTAAATCGGAGGGTCTCTCCTACAATGAGCAGTTCTTC | CASKSEGLSYNEQFF
TRBJ1-1 | NA | TRBV9 | NA | TGTGCCAGCAGCCCTAGAGCAGCTAACACTGAAGCTTTCTTT | CASSPRAANTEAFF
TRBJ1-1 | NA | TRBV6-1 | TRBD1 | TGTGCCAGCAGTGAAGGACAGGGAAGCACTGAAGCTTTCTTT | CASSEGQGSTEAFF
TRBJ1-2 | NA | TRBV7-8 | NA | TGTGCCAGCAGACCACAGGGAAGACATGGCTACACCTTC | CASRPQGRHGYTF
TRBJ1-1 | NA | TRBV6-5 | NA | TGTGCCAGCGCGCGGGGGGCGGACACTGAAGCTTTCTTT | CASARGADTEAFF
TRBJ1-4 | once | TRBV10-3 | TRBD1 | TGTGCCATCAGTGGTGGACAGGGACTAAATGAAAAACTGTTTTTT | CAISGGQGLNEKLFF
TRBJ1-5 | NA | TRBV19 | NA | TGTGCCAGTAGTATTGGGCCTGCGATTAGCAATCAGCCCCAGCATTTT | CASSIGPAISNQPQHF
TRBJ2-1 | medium-sized | TRBV12-3/TRBV12-4 | TRBD2 | TGTGCCAGCACGACGGGAGGTCTCAATGAGCAGTTCTTC | CASTTGGLNEQFF
TRBJ2-7 | NA | TRBV6-2/TRBV6-3 | NA | TGTGCCAGCAGTTCCGCGATCTACGAGCAGTACTTC | CASSSAIYEQYF
TRBJ2-5 | NA | TRBV7-2 | NA | TGTGCCAGCAGCTTAGAGGCAGGGAGGGAGACCCAGTACTTC | CASSLEAGRETQYF
TRBJ1-1 | NA | TRBV4-3 | NA | TGCGCCAGCAGCCGTGAATTCAGGGCGGACGCTGAAGCTTTCTTT | CASSREFRADAEAFF
TRBJ2-2 | NA | TRBV7-3 | NA | TGTGCCAGCGCACCCCAGCCCCACGGGACCGGGGAGCTGTTTTTT | CASAPQPHGTGELFF
TRBJ2-1 | NA | TRBV27 | NA | TGTGCCAGCAGTACCACGGGGTCCCACAATGAGCAGTTCTTC | CASSTTGSHNEQFF
TRBJ1-2 | NA | TRBV19 | TRBD1 | TGTGCCAGTAGTATGGATCGGACAGGGGGAGGTGGCTACACCTTC | CASSMDRTGGGGYTF
TRBJ1-1 | NA | TRBV27 | NA | TGTGCCAGCAGGGCCCGGAGGACTAACACTGAAGCTTTCTTT | CASRARRTNTEAFF
TRBJ1-1 | NA | TRBV6-1 | TRBD1 | TGTGCCAGCAGTGGGGACAGGGGGCAAAAGAACACTGAAGCTTTCTTT | CASSGDRGQKNTEAFF
TRBJ1-5 | NA | TRBV7-2 | TRBD1 | TGTGCCAGCAGCTCCGACCAGGGGGGAAAGCAGCCCCAGCATTTT | CASSSDQGGKQPQHF
TRBJ2-1 | once | TRBV5-4 | NA | TGTGCCAGCAGCCTGGACAGAAACAATGAGCAGTTCTTC | CASSLDRNNEQFF
TRBJ2-5 | NA | TRBV6-5 | NA | TGTGCCAGCAGCCAACAAACAGGGACCCAGTACTTC | CASSQQTGTQYF